Presented here are 21 T cell receptor beta chains from one specimen sequenced in a study of spatial heterogeneity in lung cancer. A single record per CDR3 protein comes from TCRdb applying MiXCR to the 5' RACE reads. The repertoire holds roughly 9,200 distinct CDR3 sequences, with about 2.7% as singletons. General study points: Tumors with more nonsynonymous mutations had more expanded intratumoral alpha and beta TCRs.

Sample time point: sample taken at primary tumor resection. Their target antigens are unknown. The sample was lung tumor tissue, taken at surgery. The receptors were sampled from a male donor with early-stage non-small cell lung cancer.

This clonotype was counted many times. This chain links TRBV10-2 with TRBJ2-5; 8 bases are shared with TRBD1. V gave up 10 bases and J gave up 1 base; unmatched junction bases: 11. CDR1 and CDR2 (germline): WSHSY, SAAADI. The CDR3 sequence is 15 residues long. The CDR3: CATTRQGRLQETQYF. As DNA, the CDR3 is TGCGCCACCACTCGACAGGGGAGGCTCCAAGAGACCCAGTACTTC.

This clonotype was recorded at least ten times. The J gene is TRBJ2-7, the V gene TRBV7-2, with D perhaps matching TRBD1 (5 bases). Per germline, CDR1 SGHTA and CDR2 FQGNSA. This CDR3 is built from 17 residues. Deletions cut 5 bases from V and 0 bases from J, with 20 bases between. The CDR3 DNA reads as TGTGCCAGCAGCCCCCCGGGTGGGGCGCCGAGCTCCTACGAGCAGTACTTC. Its translation: CASSPPGGAPSSYEQYF.

There are many counts of this clonotype. The J gene is TRBJ2-2, the V gene TRBV23-1; D is possibly TRBD1 or TRBD2 (6 bases each). TRBV23-1 is recorded as an ORF, its role being uncertain. V was shortened by 3 bases and J by 3 bases, with 11 bases between the two germline ends. This CDR3 is built from 15 residues. The CDR3 sequence is CASSHRRGDTGELFF. DNA of the CDR3: TGCGCCAGCAGTCATAGGAGGGGGGACACCGGGGAGCTGTTTTTT.

There are many counts of this clonotype. The V and J genes are TRBV12-3 or TRBV12-4 and TRBJ2-5; D may correspond to TRBD1 or TRBD2 (5 bases each). V dropped 6 bases and J dropped 1 base, with 12 bases sitting between them. The CDR3 consists of 14 residues. CDR3 loop: CASSPYGGQETQYF. The CDR3, as DNA: TGTGCCAGCAGCCCTTATGGGGGCCAAGAGACCCAGTACTTC.

This clonotype was detected many times. Here the CDR3 DNA reads TGTGCCAGCAGCCGCGGGACAAATAGCAATCAGCCCCAGCATTTT. Translating gives CASSRGTNSNQPQHF. This rearrangement joins TRBV7-2 to TRBJ1-5; the D gene is possibly TRBD1 (6 bases). CDR3 length: 15 residues. CDR1 and CDR2 from the germline V gene are SGHTA and FQGNSA. Trimming left V 5 bases short and J 0 bases short, with 11 bases between.

This clonotype appeared many times. The gene calls are TRBV12-3 or TRBV12-4 and TRBJ1-2; no reliable D call. Trimming left V 2 bases short and J 6 bases short, with 10 bases between. The CDR3 sequence is 13 residues long. The CDR3 protein is CASSLRSRDGYTF. CDR3 nucleotide sequence: TGTGCCAGCAGTTTAAGGTCTAGGGATGGCTACACCTTC.

By share, this clonotype ranks as medium-sized (0.01 to 0.1%). The chain joins TRBV20-1 to TRBJ2-7; no definite D call. The CDR3 is 9 residues long. CDR1 and CDR2 (germline): DFQATT, SNEGSKA (reference sequence). V was trimmed by 5 bases and J by 6 bases, leaving 5 bases between them. The CDR3, as DNA: TGCAGTGCTGGCATCGAGCAGTACTTC. Translated, it gives CSAGIEQYF.

This clonotype was observed many times. The gene calls are TRBV9 and TRBJ1-3; D gene unclear. The CDR3 extends over 14 amino acids. CDR1 and CDR2 (germline): SGDLS, YYNGEE. Deletions cut 4 bases from V and 9 bases from J, with 17 bases between. As DNA, the CDR3 is TGTGCCAGCAGCTTTCGTCTAGCCGGCAGCACCATATATTTT. It yields the protein CASSFRLAGSTIYF. Full variable domain (missing parts from reference TRBV9 and TRBJ1-3): DSGVTQTPKHLITATGQRVTLRCSPRSGDLSVYWYQQSLDQGLQFLIQYYNGEERAKGNILERFSAQQFPDLHSELNLSSLELGDSALYFCASSFRLAGSTIYFGEGSWLTVV.

The chain combines TRBV20-1 with TRBJ2-3; 10 nucleotides agree with TRBD1. Germline trimming cut 1 base from V and 1 base from J; bases unmatched to any gene: 14. The germline gives CDR1 DFQATT, CDR2 SNEGSKA (reference sequence). This CDR3 spans 19 amino acids. CDR3 loop: CSARVRDRGNLPRTDTQYF. CDR3 nucleotides: TGCAGTGCTAGAGTGCGGGACAGGGGAAATCTGCCTCGCACAGATACGCAGTATTTT.

This clonotype appeared a few times. J is TRBJ2-2 and V is TRBV12-3 or TRBV12-4; TRBD2 is a possible D gene (7 bases). Trimming cost V 6 bases and J 3 bases, with 20 bases left between them. CDR3 length: 17 amino acids. CDR3 coding DNA: TGTGCCAGCAGCTCCGGACTAGGGCAGGGGTACACCGGGGAGCTGTTTTTT. Translated, it gives CASSSGLGQGYTGELFF.

This clonotype was picked up many times. The CDR3 reads CASSRGQGISYEQYF. The CDR3 DNA reads TGCGCCAGCAGCAGGGGACAGGGAATCTCCTACGAGCAGTACTTC. The chain links TRBV5-1 to TRBJ2-7; 9 bases agree with TRBD1. CDR3 size: 15 residues. V gave up 4 bases and J gave up 0 bases; unmatched junction bases: 5. CDR1 is SGHRS, CDR2 YFSETQ, per germline.

This clonotype appeared many times. The chain couples TRBV6-2 or TRBV6-3 to TRBJ2-3, with 12 positions matching TRBD2. The germline gives CDR1 MNHEY, CDR2 SVGEGT. The CDR3 loop spans 16 amino acids. Trimming took 4 bases from V and 8 from J; bases not matched to a gene: 10. In DNA form, the CDR3 reads TGTGCCAGCAGTTGGACTAGCGGGGACAACCAGGGTACGCAGTATTTT. Translated, it gives CASSWTSGDNQGTQYF.

This clonotype has ten or more counts. The V call is TRBV2, the J call TRBJ1-1; D gene uncertain. The CDR3 contains 12 residues. CDR1 SNHLY and CDR2 FYNNEI come from the germline V gene. Trimming removed 9 bases at V and 7 bases at J, with 15 bases between. CDR3 sequence: CARGSRGFEAFF. DNA of the CDR3: TGTGCCAGGGGGTCAAGAGGGTTTGAAGCTTTCTTT.

The table lists this clonotype with many counts. The gene calls are TRBV12-3 or TRBV12-4 and TRBJ2-1; D is possibly TRBD1 (6 bases). Trimming stripped 6 bases from V and 4 bases from J, with 10 bases between. This CDR3 spans 13 amino acids. The CDR3 loop is CASRGQNYNEQFF. CDR3 sequence (DNA): TGTGCCAGCAGAGGACAGAATTACAATGAGCAGTTCTTC.

This clonotype has ten or more counts. V usage is TRBV23-1 and J usage is TRBJ1-6; tentatively, D is TRBD1 (5 bases). TRBV23-1 is given ORF status, its function remaining uncertain. Trimming took 4 bases from V and 0 from J, leaving 22 bases between them. The CDR3 extends over 20 amino acids. CDR3 in amino acids: CASSPHNDRAHNSYNSPLHF. The CDR3 nucleotides are TGCGCCAGCAGTCCGCATAACGACAGAGCCCACAACTCCTATAATTCACCCCTCCACTTT.

This clonotype was picked up many times. This sequence joins TRBV6-6 and TRBJ1-2, with a weak D call TRBD1 (5 bases). The length of the CDR3 is 12 residues. Between the trimmed V and J ends, which lost 11 bases and 2 bases, there was a span of 12 bases. Germline values: CDR1 MNHNY, CDR2 SVGAGI (reference sequence). CDR3 in amino acids: CAYGGPNYGYTF. CDR3 DNA sequence: TGTGCCTATGGGGGACCCAACTATGGCTACACCTTC.

This clonotype has ten or more counts. The genes are TRBV9 and TRBJ2-7; 10 bases are a match to TRBD2. The junction had 8 bases not matched to a gene; V was cut back by 4 bases and J by 4 bases. The germline CDR1 and CDR2 sequences are SGDLS and YYNGEE. The CDR3 has 15 amino acids. CDR3 DNA: TGTGCCAGCAGCATCTCCGGGACTAGCGTGTACGAGCAGTACTTC. Its protein product is CASSISGTSVYEQYF.

This clonotype was counted many times. The chain joins TRBV11-3 to TRBJ2-1; D is possibly TRBD2 (5 bases). With 4 bases removed from V and 6 bases from J, the gap between germline ends came to 16 bases. Germline CDR1 SGHNT, CDR2 YENEEA. The CDR3 spans 15 residues. The CDR3 protein is CASSSGEALVNEQFF. CDR3 sequence (DNA): TGTGCCAGCAGCTCCGGGGAAGCTCTTGTCAATGAGCAGTTCTTC.

By share of the sample, this clonotype is medium-sized (0.01 to 0.1%). V and J are TRBV11-3 and TRBJ2-7, with 11 bases that match TRBD2. In germline, CDR1 is SGHNT, CDR2 YENEEA. Trimming cost V 6 bases and J 3 bases; bases outside gene matches: 4. The length of the CDR3 is 14 residues. The CDR3 reads CASRGTSGLYEQYF. The CDR3, as DNA: TGTGCCAGCAGGGGGACTAGCGGTCTCTACGAGCAGTACTTC. Variable domain in full (rest from reference TRBV11-3 and TRBJ2-7): EAGVVQSPRYKIIEKKQPVAFWCNPISGHNTLYWYLQNLGQGPELLIRYENEEAVDDSQLPKDRFSAERLKGVDSTLKIQPAELGDSAVYLCASRGTSGLYEQYFGPGTRLTVT.

The V and J genes are TRBV10-3 and TRBJ2-2, with a weak D call TRBD2 (6 bases). Germline V gene lookup returns CDR1 ENHRY and CDR2 SYGVKD. The CDR3 loop spans 14 amino acids. Trimming took off 6 bases at V and 1 base at J, with 9 bases between the two ends. The CDR3 reads CAIRNGGNTGELFF. The DNA of the CDR3 is TGTGCCATCAGAAACGGGGGGAACACCGGGGAGCTGTTTTTT.

This clonotype was counted at least ten times. The chain carries TRBV20-1 and TRBJ2-3; 7 bases agree with TRBD2. The J segment lost 5 bases and the V segment lost 3 bases, leaving 11 bases of the junction unmatched. CDR1 is DFQATT, CDR2 SNEGSKA, per germline (reference sequence). The CDR3 has 15 residues. DNA for the CDR3: TGCAGTGCTAGTTTTAGCGGGCCGAGAGGAGATACGCAGTATTTT. It translates to CSASFSGPRGDTQYF.